This T cell receptor (beta chain) was sequenced in a study of vaccination effects on CD4 cells after COVID-19. Study summary: The second dose preceded post-vaccine samples by a median of 72 days.

The CDR3 has 15 residues. Per germline, CDR1 ENHRY and CDR2 SYGVKD. V shed 0 bases, J shed 4 bases, and the junction held 3 bases outside the gene matches. Turning to this clone: Its antigen is not identified.

Method: immunoSEQ multiplex PCR; TCRdb's copy keeps in-frame clones and lacks some. In the table there are 14,000 or so clones, nearly 80% of which are singletons. ViraFEST used viral peptide pools to expand antigen-specific CD4+ T cells before sequencing. Once cultured for 10 days, the cells underwent separation to obtain CD4+ T cells. PCR confirmed that the person was infected with SARS-CoV-2 between March and December 2020. Every participant took two doses of the BNT162b2 or mRNA-1273 vaccine. Approximately 2 million PBMC were seeded per well and grown in the presence of roughly 11 IU/ml IL-2 and around 11 ug/ml peptides. Replacing half the medium with IL-2 medium was done on days 3 and 7.

The chain combines TRBV10-3 with TRBJ2-7; TRBD1 aligns across 10 bases. The input for sequencing was CD4+ T cells from PBMCs cultured with HCoV-NL63 spike peptides, taken after COVID-19 vaccination. This receptor was taken from a human donor who had a prior SARS-CoV-2 infection. CDR3 nucleotides: TGTGCCATCAGTGAGTCGACAGGGGGCTTTTACGAGCAGTACTTC. Residues: CAISESTGGFYEQYF.